The rows below give T cell receptor beta chains drawn from one sample of a study of CD8 T cells in ankylosing spondylitis. TCRdb reanalysed the 5' RACE reads using MiXCR and keeps one entry per CDR3 protein. The sample includes just under 350,000 distinct CDR3 sequences, approximately 15% of them seen just once. Material: blood, either unsorted or a sorted T cell fraction (not recorded which). The receptors originated from a male donor with ankylosing spondylitis or in good health (not recorded which). CDR3s include the opening cysteine and the closing phenylalanine or tryptophan. D genes are given only for firm matches. Part of the rows lack a size; the others show once, few, many or a class for expanded clones.

>few|-|TRBJ1-2|TRBV30
TGTGCCTGGAGTGAACAGCCTAACTATGGCTACACCTTC
CAWSEQPNYGYTF
>many|-|TRBJ1-2|TRBV7-9
TGTGCCAGCAGCTTAGAGGGTCGCTATGGCTACACCTTC
CASSLEGRYGYTF
>once|TRBD1|TRBJ2-5|TRBV11-2
TGTGCCAGCAGCTTAGTCGCCGGGACAGGGGAGACCCAGTACTTC
CASSLVAGTGETQYF
>-|-|TRBJ2-5|TRBV12-3/TRBV12-4
TGTGCCAGCAGTTTAGGGAGGGGGGCGGTGGAGACCCAGTACTTC
CASSLGRGAVETQYF
>few|TRBD2|TRBJ2-1|TRBV6-1
TGTGCCAGCAGTACACCGATCAGACTAGCGGGAGACAATGAGCAGTTCTTC
CASSTPIRLAGDNEQFF
>-|-|TRBJ2-1|TRBV25-1
TGTGCCAGCGAAGGGGTGGATGAGCAGTTCTTC
CASEGVDEQFF
>few|TRBD2|TRBJ2-1|TRBV6-5
TGTGCCAGCAGTTACTGGGGCGGGAGGGGCAATGAGCAGTTCTTC
CASSYWGGRGNEQFF
>-|TRBD1|TRBJ1-1|TRBV20-1
TGCAGTGCTAGACCGCAGGGGACAGGTGGACACACTGAAGCTTTCTTT
CSARPQGTGGHTEAFF
>few|TRBD2|TRBJ2-1|TRBV10-3
TGTGCCATCAGTTTAGCGGGGGGCTCCTACAATGAGCAGTTCTTC
CAISLAGGSYNEQFF
>-|-|TRBJ1-1|TRBV6-2/TRBV6-3
TGTGCCAGCACCGGAAGGGGGGAGAACACTGAAGCTTTCTTT
CASTGRGENTEAFF
>-|TRBD2|TRBJ2-1|TRBV4-2
TGTGCCAGCAGCGACAAGATTCGGGAGGATGAGCAGTTCTTC
CASSDKIREDEQFF
>-|TRBD2|TRBJ2-3|TRBV5-1
TGCGCCAGCAGCCTCACCGCTGAGCGGGGGGGCCAAGATACGCAGTATTTT
CASSLTAERGGQDTQYF
>-|TRBD1|TRBJ1-1|TRBV6-5
TGTGCCAGCAGTTACTCCTCCGGGACAGCACTCACTGAAGCTTTCTTT
CASSYSSGTALTEAFF